This paragraph reports one TCR beta chain. In the original workflow: Reference gene primer amplification gave nucleated cell count estimates. Here immunoSEQ multiplex PCR was the method, and the copy in TCRdb shows in-frame clones only, minus some. For V, J and clone size, that table is used; D and trimming come from the DNA. Of under 250,000 clones listed, 65% to 90% are singletons. These data belong to a study of blood T cell repertoires in COVID-19. Looking at the study overall: COVID-19 samples from acute and convalescent phases originated in the United States, Italy and Spain.

Trimming cost V 6 bases and J 8 bases, with 13 bases left between them. This CDR3 comprises 11 residues. CDR1 and CDR2 from the germline V gene are SQVTM and ANQGSEA. The clonotype originates from a woman between 65 and 79 years old with COVID-19, enrolled during active disease. The specimen was peripheral blood. The rearrangement joins TRBV29-1 to TRBJ1-2; D perhaps matches TRBD1 (6 bases). CDR3 bases: TGCAGCGTCTCACAGGGACGGGGCTACACCTTC. This translates into CSVSQGRGYTF.